This is a list of T cell receptor beta chains from one sample in a study of blood T cell repertoires in COVID-19. Some clones are missing from TCRdb's copy, which holds only in-frame ones; the method was immunoSEQ multiplex PCR. The sample shows tens of thousands of clones, 65% to 90% of them seen only once. The sequencing input was peripheral blood. These receptors were collected from a woman older than 75 with acute or convalescent COVID-19. The CDR3 runs from the conserved cysteine through the conserved F or W.

J: TRBJ2-2; V: TRBV5-1; CDR3: CASSSTVNTGELFF
J: TRBJ2-1; V: TRBV19; CDR3: CASRIAPSGGYNEQFF
J: TRBJ1-6; V: TRBV19; CDR3: CASSASTGSPLHF
J: TRBJ1-1; V: TRBV7-9; CDR3: CASSLTENTEAFF
J: TRBJ2-2; V: TRBV4-1; CDR3: CASSHGLAGGLRTGELFF
J: TRBJ2-5; V: TRBV5-1; CDR3: CASNDSGGPQETQYF
J: TRBJ2-2; V: TRBV7-3; CDR3: CASSPLVLAGGSNTGELFF
J: TRBJ1-1; V: TRBV12-3/TRBV12-4; CDR3: CASSFGEGEAFF
J: TRBJ2-7; V: TRBV11-2; CDR3: CASSLVPQGTYEQYF
J: TRBJ1-6; V: TRBV5-4; CDR3: CASSPGQVNSPLHF
J: TRBJ2-2; V: TRBV7-2; CDR3: CASSRQWGGGNTGELFF
J: TRBJ2-3; V: TRBV7-8; CDR3: CASSPLLAGGPFSTDTQYF
J: TRBJ2-2; V: TRBV5-1; CDR3: CASSFTSGGAAGELFF
J: TRBJ2-1; V: TRBV12-5; CDR3: CASGLVAGGYNEQFF
J: TRBJ1-2; V: TRBV9; CDR3: CASSVDSRGRGYTF
J: TRBJ1-1; V: TRBV2; CDR3: CASSDSGASGAFF
J: TRBJ2-7; V: TRBV7-9; CDR3: CASSSPDEQYF
J: TRBJ2-3; V: TRBV29-1; CDR3: CSVGQGGDTQYF
J: TRBJ2-3; V: TRBV10-3; CDR3: CAISPDSGTDTQYF
J: TRBJ2-5; V: TRBV7-7; CDR3: CASSLVQGSETQYF
J: TRBJ2-7; V: TRBV19; CDR3: CASTGQFSYEQYF
J: TRBJ2-2; V: TRBV27; CDR3: CASRWGGGSTGELFF
J: TRBJ2-3; V: TRBV19; CDR3: CASRIRGTDTQYF
J: TRBJ2-7; V: TRBV5-4; CDR3: CASANRGGLRGAHEQYF
J: TRBJ2-4; V: TRBV5-6; CDR3: CASSFYRSGGVVAKNIQYF
J: TRBJ2-1; V: TRBV28; CDR3: CASSATSGGRNEQFF